This T cell receptor beta chain is from a study of CD8 T cells in ankylosing spondylitis. Study-level findings and limits: Clones tied to disease were said to be significantly enriched in matched ankylosing spondylitis synovial fluid. Peripheral blood samples showed relatively rare disease-linked clones, and these clones were CD8+. Some motif variants were previously reported in reactive arthritis synovial fluid and blood. Seemingly distinctive of ankylosing spondylitis blood was a TCR beta motif formed by eight highly homologous variants.

The TCR beta libraries were generated through quantitative 5'-RACE incorporating molecular barcodes. Using its own MiXCR run on the 5' RACE reads, TCRdb lists one record per CDR3 protein. Among about 500,000 distinct CDR3 sequences listed, roughly an eighth were seen once. This CDR3 has 15 residues. Germline V gene lookup returns CDR1 LGHDT and CDR2 YNNKEL (reference sequence). Worth noting for this clonotype: What it binds is not known. One end of the junction is discordant with germline, which a read error may explain.

The chain couples TRBV3-1 to TRBJ2-7, with TRBD1 matching over 8 bases. Source material: blood, either unsorted or a sorted T cell fraction (not recorded which). The clonotype comes from a male donor with ankylosing spondylitis. The CDR3 spells CASSQDKGQGYEQYF. CDR3 nucleotide sequence: TGCGCCAGCAGCCAAGATAAAGGACAGGGTTACGAGCAGTACTTC.